Below, 29 T cell receptor beta chains from the same sample are listed, as sequenced in a study of T cells in women clearing cervical HPV infection. Profiling relied on immunoSEQ multiplex PCR, and the TCRdb table lists in-frame clones only, not all of them. The record lists 30,000 to 35,000 clones, of which the ten most abundant hold roughly 4.2%. The sample consisted of blood buffy coat. The receptors were sampled from a woman between 18 and 75 years old with a cervical HPV16 infection that either progressed to CIN3+ or cleared (not recorded which).

Remarks on this clone: Sequencing ends 3 residues short of the CDR3 end; the germline J gene provides the rest. The chain combines TRBV2 with TRBJ2-7; 10 bases agree with TRBD1. The V gene's germline CDR1 is SNHLY and CDR2 FYNNEI. V lost 3 bases and J lost 5; bases outside the gene matches: 7. This CDR3 spans 15 amino acids. CDR3 sequence: CASSDRDRGPHEQYF. The sequenced part of the CDR3 DNA is TGTGCCAGCAGTGATCGTGACAGGGGGCCCCACGAG.

To note about this clone: The read ends 3 residues early relative to the CDR3; the germline J gene fills the gap. The genes are TRBV7-8 and TRBJ2-1; TRBD2 matches at 7 bases. After removal of 0 bases from V and 2 bases from J, the junction contained 4 bases not matched to a gene. Per the germline V gene, CDR1 is SGHVS and CDR2 is FQNEAQ. CDR3 length: 16 amino acids. The sequenced part of the CDR3 DNA is TGTGCCAGCAGCTTAGCGGCGGGAGATGCCTACAATGAG. Protein product: CASSLAAGDAYNE. In full, the CDR3 reads CASSLAAGDAYNEQFF.

Comments on this clone: The read gets to within 3 residues of the CDR3 end, and the germline J gene fills in the rest. The chain employs TRBV20-1 and TRBJ2-1; 8 positions agree with TRBD2. Unmatched junction bases numbered 9, after V lost 6 bases and J lost 8 bases. This CDR3 is built from 13 residues. Germline V gene sequence: CDR1 DFQATT, CDR2 SNEGSKA (reference sequence). The CDR3: CSAIGLALYEQFF. The part of the CDR3 DNA that was read is TGCAGTGCCATAGGACTAGCCCTCTATGAG.

Of note for this clone: The sequence runs out 3 residues before the end of the CDR3; the remainder is reconstructed from the germline J gene. The chain employs TRBV6-2 or TRBV6-3 and TRBJ2-1; tentative D call: TRBD1 (6 bases). Deletions cut 8 bases from V and 0 bases from J, with 8 bases between. The CDR3 is 13 residues long. The germline V gene encodes CDR1 MNHEY and CDR2 SVGEGT. CDR3 bases read: TGTGCCAGCGGACAGAGCTCCTACAATGAG. It specifies CASGQSSYNE. The whole CDR3 is CASGQSSYNEQFF.

About this clone: The missing CDR3 end, 3 residues past where the read stops, is filled in from the germline J gene. The rearrangement uses TRBV14 and TRBJ1-4; D might be TRBD1 (6 bases). V shed 2 bases and J shed 2 bases, with 18 bases lying between them. Germline values: CDR1 SGHDN, CDR2 FVKESK. The CDR3 runs 18 residues. CDR3 DNA, as far as it was read: TGTGCCAGCAGCCAACAAACGGCGGGGGCGGGCACTAATGAAAAA. Translated, it gives CASSQQTAGAGTNEK. The CDR3 as a whole reads CASSQQTAGAGTNEKLFF.

In regard to this clone: The read ends 3 residues shy of where the CDR3 ends; the end is completed using the germline J gene. The chain is built from TRBV7-6 and TRBJ2-1, with TRBD2 matching 8 bases. The germline V gene encodes CDR1 SGHVS and CDR2 FNYEAQ. This CDR3 comprises 15 residues. The V gene end was trimmed by 5 bases and the J gene end by 3 bases; junction bases not matched to a gene: 6. The part of the CDR3 DNA that was read is TGTGCCAGCAGCACCAGCGGGAGCGTCTACAATGAG. This codes for CASSTSGSVYNE. Given in full, the CDR3 is CASSTSGSVYNEQFF.

Concerning this clone: The DNA ends 3 residues before the CDR3 does, and the rest of the CDR3 is filled in from the germline J gene. The sample holds other DNA sequences that translate to the same CDR3. This rearrangement joins TRBV5-6 to TRBJ1-3; a weak D match, TRBD1 (6 bases). The germline V gene has CDR1 SGHDT and CDR2 YYEEEE. Trimming pared 4 bases from V and 7 bases from J, leaving 12 bases between. The CDR3 has 13 amino acids. CDR3 DNA, as far as it was read: TGTGCCAGCAGCCGACTCCAGGGGAACACC. It codes for CASSRLQGNT. In full, the CDR3 is CASSRLQGNTIYF.

Comments on this clone: The read terminates 3 residues before the CDR3 end, so the remaining end is supplied by the germline J gene. The chain links TRBV23-1 to TRBJ2-5, with TRBD1 matching 9 bases. Being an ORF, TRBV23-1 has a function that is uncertain. This CDR3 contains 14 residues. V was pared by 4 bases and J by 4 bases, with 4 bases of the junction left unmatched. Partial CDR3 DNA: TGCGCCAGCAGTCCAGGACAGGGGACAGAGACC. Amino acids: CASSPGQGTET. The whole CDR3 region reads CASSPGQGTETQYF.

To note about this clone: Read data end 3 residues before the CDR3 end; the end is taken from the germline J gene. The gene calls are TRBV20-1 and TRBJ2-7; TRBD1 agrees at 10 bases. This CDR3 comprises 14 residues. V trimming: 4 bases; J trimming: 5 bases; junction bases outside the gene matches: 8. Looked up from germline, CDR1 is DFQATT and CDR2 is SNEGSKA (reference sequence). The CDR3 loop reads CSAIMGQGTNEQYF. CDR3 DNA (partial): TGCAGTGCTATAATGGGACAGGGGACAAACGAG.

In the case of this clone: Sequencing ends 3 residues short of the CDR3 end; the germline J gene provides the rest. This chain connects TRBV6-2 or TRBV6-3 to TRBJ1-1, with D hard to call. Trimming removed 8 bases at V and 3 bases at J, with 10 bases between. Per the germline V gene, CDR1 is MNHEY and CDR2 is SVGEGT. This CDR3 comprises 12 residues. The CDR3 bases that were read are TGTGCCAGCGAATCCGGGGACACTGAA. Translation gives CASESGDTE. The whole CDR3 sequence is CASESGDTEAFF.

With respect to this clone: The CDR3 goes on 3 residues after the read ends, and that part is filled in from the germline J gene. V gene TRBV7-2 combines with J gene TRBJ2-7; 12 positions agree with TRBD2. V gave up 1 base and J gave up 6 bases; unmatched junction bases: 4. Looked up from germline, CDR1 is SGHTA and CDR2 is FQGNSA. This CDR3 spans 15 amino acids. The part of the CDR3 DNA that was read is TGTGCCAGCAGCTTAGGACTAGCGGGAGTAGCCGAG. This encodes CASSLGLAGVAE. The full CDR3 sequence reads CASSLGLAGVAEQYF.

Of note for this clone: The read is 3 residues too short to cover the CDR3 end, so that end is filled in from the germline J gene. This chain connects TRBV7-9 to TRBJ2-7, with 8 bases that match TRBD1. V lost 5 bases and J lost 2; bases outside the gene matches: 2. This CDR3 is built from 13 residues. The germline CDR1 and CDR2 sequences are SEHNR and FQNEAQ (reference sequence). CDR3 sequence: CASSDRGPYEQYF. CDR3 DNA (partial): TGTGCCAGCAGCGACAGGGGTCCCTACGAG.

Regarding this clone: The DNA ends 3 residues before the CDR3 does, and the rest of the CDR3 is filled in from the germline J gene. The chain recombines TRBV14 with TRBJ2-1; D is unresolved. Germline V gene lookup returns CDR1 SGHDN and CDR2 FVKESK. The CDR3 length is 15 residues. V lost 0 bases to trimming and J lost 6 bases, with 12 bases between them. CDR3 DNA, as far as it was read: TGTGCCAGCAGCCAAGAACTCGTTCTGTCCAATGAG. It translates to CASSQELVLSNE. From start to end, the CDR3 is CASSQELVLSNEQFF.

To note about this clone: The read is 3 residues too short to cover the CDR3 end, so that end is filled in from the germline J gene. V gene TRBV5-1 combines with J gene TRBJ1-2; 7 bases match TRBD1. The junction had 8 bases not matched to a gene; V was cut back by 4 bases and J by 2 bases. The germline V gene has CDR1 SGHRS and CDR2 YFSETQ. The CDR3 totals 15 residues. The part of the CDR3 DNA that was read is TGCGCCAGCAGCCAGGGGGGACAGCGGAACTATGGC. Its translation is CASSQGGQRNYG. The whole CDR3 reads CASSQGGQRNYGYTF.

As to this clone: Read coverage stops 3 residues before the CDR3 terminus; the germline J gene supplies the remainder. The rearrangement uses TRBV7-2 and TRBJ1-2; D may be TRBD1 (5 bases). V gave up 6 bases and J gave up 4 bases, with 12 bases separating them. There are 13 residues in the CDR3. In germline, CDR1 is SGHTA, CDR2 FQGNSA. Partial CDR3 DNA: TGTGCCAGCAGTCAGGGAAATGGCTATGGC. This sequence encodes CASSQGNGYG. The complete CDR3 protein is CASSQGNGYGYTF.

On this clone: The read gets to within 3 residues of the CDR3 end, and the germline J gene fills in the rest. The chain uses TRBV5-6 and TRBJ2-1; 7 nucleotides align to TRBD2. Germline trimming cut 4 bases from V and 0 bases from J; bases unmatched to any gene: 4. This CDR3 is 15 amino acids long. Germline V gene lookup returns CDR1 SGHDT and CDR2 YYEEEE. The part of the CDR3 DNA that was read is TGTGCCAGCAGCGGACTAGGGACCTCCTACAATGAG. It specifies CASSGLGTSYNE. The entire CDR3 protein reads CASSGLGTSYNEQFF.

Concerning this clone itself: The read finishes 3 residues shy of the CDR3 end, and the germline J gene is used to complete it. The V call is TRBV7-9, the J call TRBJ1-5, with 10 bases fitting TRBD1. The CDR3 runs to 14 residues. V shed 4 bases, J shed 9 bases, and the junction held 6 bases outside the gene matches. Germline CDR1 is SEHNR and CDR2 is FQNEAQ (reference sequence). CDR3: CASSSGQGERPQHF. Partial CDR3 DNA: TGTGCCAGCAGCTCCGGACAGGGGGAACGGCCC.

Concerning this clone itself: The read halts 3 residues ahead of the CDR3 end, with the missing end drawn from the germline J gene. This chain uses TRBV7-9 with TRBJ1-1, with TRBD1 matching over 9 bases. This CDR3 spans 14 amino acids. Per germline, CDR1 SEHNR and CDR2 FQNEAQ (reference sequence). Unmatched junction bases numbered 3, after V lost 1 base and J lost 6 bases. CDR3 region: CASSLDRGRAEAFF. The DNA read from the CDR3 is TGTGCCAGCAGCTTAGACAGGGGGCGGGCTGAA.

A word on this clone: The read terminates 3 residues before the CDR3 end, so the remaining end is supplied by the germline J gene. The chain joins TRBV10-3 to TRBJ2-7; 7 bases are a match to TRBD2. This CDR3 region has 14 residues. Germline CDR1 is ENHRY and CDR2 is SYGVKD. V was clipped by 7 bases and J by 0 bases; unmatched bases: 6. The CDR3 bases that were read are TGTGCCATCAAGCTAGCGGCGAGCTCCTACGAG. This codes for CAIKLAASSYE. The entire CDR3 reads CAIKLAASSYEQYF.

The sequenced CDR3 bases are TGTGCCAGCAGTTACAATAAGGGGACC. Its translation is CASSYNKGT. The whole CDR3 protein is CASSYNKGTQYF. The chain joins TRBV6-2 or TRBV6-3 to TRBJ2-5; no definite D call. The CDR3 end lies 3 residues beyond the end of the read and is filled in from the germline J gene. Germline assignment: CDR1 MNHEY and CDR2 SVGEGT. The V gene lost 2 bases and the J gene lost 7 bases, with 8 bases spanning the gap. CDR3 length: 12 residues.

Concerning this clone: The read finishes 3 residues shy of the CDR3 end, and the germline J gene is used to complete it. The genes are TRBV12-3 or TRBV12-4 and TRBJ2-2; 7 nucleotides agree with TRBD2. The CDR3 consists of 15 residues. Trimming at V came to 3 bases and at J to 4 bases, leaving 5 bases not matched to a gene. The CDR3 sequence: CASSFRRESTGELFF. The sequenced CDR3 bases are TGTGCCAGCAGTTTTCGGCGGGAGAGCACCGGGGAG.

A note on this clone: The DNA ends 3 residues before the CDR3 does, and the rest of the CDR3 is filled in from the germline J gene. The J gene is TRBJ1-1, the V gene TRBV29-1; the D is unclear. From germline, CDR1 is SQVTM and CDR2 ANQGSEA. Deletions cut 7 bases from V and 2 bases from J, with 11 bases between. The CDR3 spans 12 residues. The covered CDR3 bases are TGCAGCGCCGTACCCGGTAACACTGAA. Translation: CSAVPGNTE. The entire CDR3 is CSAVPGNTEAFF.

Points on this clone: The CDR3 is cut off 3 residues early in the read; its end comes from the germline J gene. This chain connects TRBV29-1 to TRBJ2-7; TRBD2 agrees at 7 bases. The V and J ends lost 8 bases and 3 bases, in that order; junction bases with no gene match: 7. Germline CDR1 SQVTM, CDR2 ANQGSEA. The CDR3 spans 12 residues. CDR3 loop: CSSGEVGYEQYF. CDR3 DNA, as far as it was read: TGCAGCAGCGGGGAGGTCGGCTACGAG.

For this clone: From the germline J gene comes the end of the CDR3, since the read stops 3 residues before it. The chain carries TRBV2 and TRBJ2-5, with 10 bases fitting TRBD2. CDR3 length equals 17 residues. Per the germline V gene, CDR1 is SNHLY and CDR2 is FYNNEI. Losses at the gene ends were 0 bases for V and 3 bases for J; bases not matched to a gene: 7. CDR3 bases read: TGTGCCAGCAGTGAAGCGCGACTAGCGGGCCTCGAAGAGACC. Translated, it gives CASSEARLAGLEET. The full CDR3 reads CASSEARLAGLEETQYF.

About this clone itself: Read data end 3 residues before the CDR3 end; the end is taken from the germline J gene. The chain combines TRBV4-1 with TRBJ2-1, with D tentatively TRBD1 (7 bases). The germline V gene encodes CDR1 MGHRA and CDR2 YSYEKL. The CDR3 is 17 amino acids. V was shortened by 3 bases and J by 0 bases, with 15 bases between the two germline ends. The sequenced CDR3 bases are TGCGCCAGCAGCCACCAGACAGGGAGGATCTCCTACAATGAG. It encodes CASSHQTGRISYNE. The whole CDR3 sequence is CASSHQTGRISYNEQFF.

About this clone: The read terminates 3 residues before the CDR3 end, so the remaining end is supplied by the germline J gene. The chain uses TRBV5-4 and TRBJ2-5; no clear D. Germline V gene sequence: CDR1 SGHNT, CDR2 YYREEE (reference sequence). The CDR3 is 12 amino acids. Trimming removed 5 bases at V and 1 base at J, with 6 bases between. CDR3 DNA (partial): TGTGCCAGCAGTTTCGGCCAAGAGACC. This encodes CASSFGQET. The complete CDR3 sequence is CASSFGQETQYF.

Of note for this clone: Sequencing ends 3 residues short of the CDR3 end; the germline J gene provides the rest. This sequence joins TRBV7-6 and TRBJ2-1; 13 positions match TRBD2. J lost 2 bases, V lost 4 bases, and 8 bases had no gene match. The CDR3 loop spans 18 amino acids. Germline V gene sequence: CDR1 SGHVS, CDR2 FNYEAQ. This chain's CDR3 is CASSSLAGGPPTYNEQFF. Partial CDR3 DNA: TGTGCCAGCAGCTCACTAGCGGGAGGGCCCCCTACCTACAATGAG.

Regarding this clone: Read data end 3 residues before the CDR3 end; the end is taken from the germline J gene. The chain couples TRBV5-6 to TRBJ2-5; 7 positions match TRBD1. CDR3 size: 13 residues. Trimming cost V 9 bases and J 5 bases; bases outside gene matches: 10. Germline V gives CDR1 SGHDT, CDR2 YYEEEE. The CDR3 reads CATCKGARETQYF. Incomplete CDR3 DNA: TGTGCCACCTGTAAGGGGGCCAGGGAGACC.

A note on this clone: The sequenced fragment ends 3 residues before the CDR3 boundary, so the rest is inferred from the germline J gene. The chain recombines TRBV6-4 with TRBJ2-1, with D perhaps TRBD2 (6 bases). Germline assignment: CDR1 MRHNA and CDR2 SNTAGT. CDR3 length: 15 amino acids. Trimming took 4 bases from V and 4 from J, leaving 14 bases between them. The CDR3 DNA, read in part, is TGTGCCAGCAGTGCCATAGCGGACCCATACAATGAG. It translates to CASSAIADPYNE. The whole CDR3 sequence is CASSAIADPYNEQFF.